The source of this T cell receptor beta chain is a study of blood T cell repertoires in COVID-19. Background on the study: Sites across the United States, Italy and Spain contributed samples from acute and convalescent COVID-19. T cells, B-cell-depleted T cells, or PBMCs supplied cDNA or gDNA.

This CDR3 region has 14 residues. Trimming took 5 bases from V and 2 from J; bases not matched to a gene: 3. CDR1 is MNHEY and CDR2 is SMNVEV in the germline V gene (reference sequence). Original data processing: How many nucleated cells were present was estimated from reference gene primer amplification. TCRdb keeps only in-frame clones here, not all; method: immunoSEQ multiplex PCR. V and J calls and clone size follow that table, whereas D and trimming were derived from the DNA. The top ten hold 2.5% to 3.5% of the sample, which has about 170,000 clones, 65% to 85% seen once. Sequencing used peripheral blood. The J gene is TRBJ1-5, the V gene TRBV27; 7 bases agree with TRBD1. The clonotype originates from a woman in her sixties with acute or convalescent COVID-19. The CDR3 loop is CASSLTGGNQPQHF. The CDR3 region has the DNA TGTGCCAGCAGTCTCACAGGGGGCAATCAGCCCCAGCATTTT.